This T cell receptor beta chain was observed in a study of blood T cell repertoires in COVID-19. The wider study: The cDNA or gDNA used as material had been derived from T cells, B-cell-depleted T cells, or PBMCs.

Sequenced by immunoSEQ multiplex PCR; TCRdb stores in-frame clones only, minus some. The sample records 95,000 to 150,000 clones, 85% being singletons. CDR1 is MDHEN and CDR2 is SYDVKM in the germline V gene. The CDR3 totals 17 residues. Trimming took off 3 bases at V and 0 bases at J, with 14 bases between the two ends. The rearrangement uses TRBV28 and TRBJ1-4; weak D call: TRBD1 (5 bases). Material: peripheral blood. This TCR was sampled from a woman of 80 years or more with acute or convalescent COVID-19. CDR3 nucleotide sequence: TGTGCCAGCAGTTTGGAGGGGTCGTGGGCAACTAATGAAAAACTGTTTTTT. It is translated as CASSLEGSWATNEKLFF.